This T cell receptor (beta chain) was recovered during a study of blood T cell repertoires in COVID-19. Germline CDR1 SGHTA, CDR2 FQGTGA. The CDR3 spans 17 residues. V lost 0 bases, J lost 6 bases, and 9 bases stayed unmatched. The data were produced by immunoSEQ multiplex PCR, yet TCRdb's version contains in-frame clones alone and is incomplete. The table has roughly 350,000 clones, around nine tenths seen once. V and J are TRBV7-3 and TRBJ2-1, with 9 bases that match TRBD2. The sample consisted of peripheral blood. The clonotype comes from a woman aged 45 to 65 with active or convalescent COVID-19. CDR3 nucleotides: TGTGCCAGCAGCTTAACCTCTGGGGGTAGCGGGGGCAATGAGCAGTTCTTC. Translated, it gives CASSLTSGGSGGNEQFF.